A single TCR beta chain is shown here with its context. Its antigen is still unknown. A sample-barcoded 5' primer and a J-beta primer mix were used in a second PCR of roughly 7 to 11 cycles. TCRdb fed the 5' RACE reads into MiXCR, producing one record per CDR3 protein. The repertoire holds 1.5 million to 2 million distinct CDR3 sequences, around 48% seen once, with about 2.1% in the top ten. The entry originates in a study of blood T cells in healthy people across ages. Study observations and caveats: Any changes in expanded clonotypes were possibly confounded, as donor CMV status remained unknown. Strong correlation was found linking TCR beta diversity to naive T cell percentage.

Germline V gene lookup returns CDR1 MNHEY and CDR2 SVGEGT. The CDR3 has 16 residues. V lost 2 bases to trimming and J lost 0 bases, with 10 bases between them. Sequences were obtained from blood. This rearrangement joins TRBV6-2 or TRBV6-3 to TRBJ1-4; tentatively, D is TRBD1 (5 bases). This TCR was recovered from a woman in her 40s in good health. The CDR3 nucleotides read TGTGCCAGCAGTTACGTTCTGACAGCAACTAATGAAAAACTGTTTTTT. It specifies CASSYVLTATNEKLFF.